This TCR beta chain is from a study of molecular identifiers for immune sequencing clone quantification. Every naive CD8 library was made from between roughly 17,000 and 1,100,000 sorted cells with 10%, 30% or 50% RNA. TCRdb called the PCR reads again in MiXCR, with one record for every CDR3 protein. The data contain fewer than 350,000 distinct CDR3 sequences, about a quarter of them singletons. Sequences were obtained from naive CD8+ T cells from blood, with Jurkat cell RNA spiked in. The subset was: FACS-sorted CD8+CD4-CCR7+CD45RA+ naive T cells. This TCR was recovered from a human donor in good health. Some libraries in this study had Jurkat cell RNA spiked in.

The CDR3 DNA sequence: TGTGCCAGCAGTTTAATAGCGGGAGGGGTCGGAGAGCAGTTCTTC. As protein: CASSLIAGGVGEQFF. The chain has TRBV12-3 or TRBV12-4 and TRBJ2-1; TRBD2 matches at 11 bases. The junction had 7 bases not matched to a gene; V was cut back by 2 bases and J by 10 bases. There are 15 residues in the CDR3.